This T cell receptor (beta chain) was documented in a study of T cell repertoires in cytomegalovirus infection. There are a few counts of this clonotype. TCRdb passed the reads through MiXCR, listing each CDR3 protein once. The top ten hold around 6.9% of the sample, which has under 250,000 distinct CDR3 sequences, 5% to 8.5% seen once. Germline lookup yields CDR1 SGHNT and CDR2 YYREEE (reference sequence). With V trimmed by 0 bases and J by 8 bases, 6 bases remained unmatched. The CDR3 has 15 residues. The sequence was collected from a human donor in good health (CMV status not recorded). Some clones in this sample may be carry-over from other donors' samples. The sequencing input was PBMCs. The chain is built from TRBV5-4 and TRBJ2-1; 9 positions match TRBD2. The CDR3 spells CASSLAKRGEDEQFF. The CDR3 bases are TGTGCCAGCAGCTTGGCCAAGCGGGGGGAAGATGAGCAGTTCTTC.